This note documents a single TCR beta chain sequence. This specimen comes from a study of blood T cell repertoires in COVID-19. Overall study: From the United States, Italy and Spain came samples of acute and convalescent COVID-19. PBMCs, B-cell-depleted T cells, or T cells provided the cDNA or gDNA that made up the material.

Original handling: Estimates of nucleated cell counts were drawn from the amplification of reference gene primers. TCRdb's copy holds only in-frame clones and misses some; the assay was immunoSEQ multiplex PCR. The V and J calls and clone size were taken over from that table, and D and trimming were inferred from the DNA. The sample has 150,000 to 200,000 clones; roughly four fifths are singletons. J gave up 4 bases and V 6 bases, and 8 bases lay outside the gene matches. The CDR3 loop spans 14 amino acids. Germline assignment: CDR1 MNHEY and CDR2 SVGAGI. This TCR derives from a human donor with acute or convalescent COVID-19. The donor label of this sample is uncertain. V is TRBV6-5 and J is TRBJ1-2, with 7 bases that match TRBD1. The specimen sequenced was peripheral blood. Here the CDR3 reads CASRPTGYTYGYTF. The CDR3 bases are TGTGCCAGCAGACCGACAGGGTATACCTATGGCTACACCTTC.